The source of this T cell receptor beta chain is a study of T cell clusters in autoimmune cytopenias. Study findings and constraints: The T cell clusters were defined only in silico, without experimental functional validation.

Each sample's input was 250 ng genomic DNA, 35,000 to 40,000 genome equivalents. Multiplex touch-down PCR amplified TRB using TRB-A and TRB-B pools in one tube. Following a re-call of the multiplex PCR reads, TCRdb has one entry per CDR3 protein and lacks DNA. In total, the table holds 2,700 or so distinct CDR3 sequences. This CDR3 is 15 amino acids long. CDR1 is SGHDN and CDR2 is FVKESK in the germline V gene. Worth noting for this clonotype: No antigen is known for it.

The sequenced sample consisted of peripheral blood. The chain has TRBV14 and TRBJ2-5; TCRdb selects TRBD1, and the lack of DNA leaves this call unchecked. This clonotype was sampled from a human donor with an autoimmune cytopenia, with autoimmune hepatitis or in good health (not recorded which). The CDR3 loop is CASSHLGALQETQYF.